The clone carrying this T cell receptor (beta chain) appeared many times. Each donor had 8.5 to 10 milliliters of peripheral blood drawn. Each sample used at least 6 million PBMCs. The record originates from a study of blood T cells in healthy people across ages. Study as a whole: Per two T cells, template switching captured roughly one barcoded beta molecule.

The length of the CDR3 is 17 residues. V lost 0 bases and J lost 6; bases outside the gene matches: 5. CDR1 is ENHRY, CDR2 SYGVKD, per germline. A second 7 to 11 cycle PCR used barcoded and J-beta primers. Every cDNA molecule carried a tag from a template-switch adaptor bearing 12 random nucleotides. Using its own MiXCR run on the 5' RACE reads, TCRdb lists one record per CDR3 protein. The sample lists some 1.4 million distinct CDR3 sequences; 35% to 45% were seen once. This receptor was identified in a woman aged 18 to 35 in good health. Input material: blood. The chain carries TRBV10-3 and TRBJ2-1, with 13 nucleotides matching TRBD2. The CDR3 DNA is TGTGCCATCAGTGAGTCTGGGACTAGCGGGACGCTCAATGAGCAGTTCTTC. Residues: CAISESGTSGTLNEQFF.